This T cell receptor (beta chain) derives from a study of T cells after yellow fever vaccination. MiXCR, applied by TCRdb to the 5' RACE reads, yields one record per CDR3 protein. Of a few hundred thousand distinct CDR3 sequences in the sample, less than 20% were seen once. The TCR comes from a man younger than 45 who received the YFV17D yellow fever vaccine. The material sequenced was PBMCs, taken 15 days after the yellow fever booster vaccination.

Here the CDR3 reads CASSFPPTTGSGNSPLHF. Written as DNA, the CDR3 is TGTGCCAGCAGTTTTCCACCGACTACAGGGTCCGGGAATTCACCCCTCCACTTT. The chain links TRBV27 to TRBJ1-6; a weak D match, TRBD1 (6 bases). The CDR3 extends over 18 amino acids. The germline V gene encodes CDR1 MNHEY and CDR2 SMNVEV (reference sequence). V was pared by 3 bases and J by 7 bases, with 22 bases between.